This TCR beta chain emerged from a study of tissue T cells after allogeneic stem cell transplantation. Sequencing used immunoSEQ multiplex PCR; TCRdb keeps in-frame clones, though not all of them. Of 48,000 or so clones listed, around 70% are singletons. Comments on this clone: The antigen remains undetermined. Genes and germline come from the mouse. The sequence runs out 1 residue before the end of the CDR3; the remainder is reconstructed from the germline J gene.

Overall study results and limits: Blood and spleen captured only part of the tissue TCR repertoire. TCR repertoires tracked anatomic similarity, regardless of disease or transplant status. Across patients, clones rarely overlapped, yet motif clusters were shared tissue-specifically.

Germline CDR1 is SNHLY and CDR2 is FYNGKV (reference sequence). CDR3 size: 16 residues. Trimming removed 1 base from V and 3 bases from J; junction bases left unmatched: 6. Sequenced sample: sorted cells pooled from one or two spleens. The rearrangement uses TRBV3 and TRBJ1-1; the match to TRBD1 covers 9 bases. The source is a pool of C57BL/6 mice in good health. The CDR3 bases that were read are TGTGCCAGCAGCTTAGACAGGGGGCGCGGAGACACAGAAGTCTTC. Its protein product is CASSLDRGRGDTEVF. The whole CDR3 is CASSLDRGRGDTEVFF.